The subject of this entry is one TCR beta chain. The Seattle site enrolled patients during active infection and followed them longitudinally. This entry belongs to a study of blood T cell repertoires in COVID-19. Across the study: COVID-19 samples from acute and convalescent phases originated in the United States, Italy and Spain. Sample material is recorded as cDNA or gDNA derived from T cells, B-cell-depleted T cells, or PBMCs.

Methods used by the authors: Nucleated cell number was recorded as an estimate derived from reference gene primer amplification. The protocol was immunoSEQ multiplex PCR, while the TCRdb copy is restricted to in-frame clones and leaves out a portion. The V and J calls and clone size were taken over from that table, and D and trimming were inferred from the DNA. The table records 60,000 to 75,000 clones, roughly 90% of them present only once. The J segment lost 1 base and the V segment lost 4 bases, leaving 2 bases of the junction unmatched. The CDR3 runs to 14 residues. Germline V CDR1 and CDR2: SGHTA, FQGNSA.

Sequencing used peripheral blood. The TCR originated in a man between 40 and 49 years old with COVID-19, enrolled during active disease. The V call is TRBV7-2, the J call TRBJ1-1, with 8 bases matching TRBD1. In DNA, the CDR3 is TGTGCCAGCAGCTCACAGGGGGGGAACACTGAAGCTTTCTTT. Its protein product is CASSSQGGNTEAFF.